A single sample gave rise to the 5 T cell receptor beta chains below, sequenced in a study of T cell responses to AZD1222 COVID-19 vaccine. Assay used: immunoSEQ multiplex PCR; TCRdb lists only in-frame clones, some missing. The data show about 86,000 clones, roughly 87% seen once. The sequencing used peripheral blood, collected on day 0 of AZD1222 vaccination. The source is an adult in good health.

The chain links TRBV20-1 to TRBJ2-5, with D unresolved. V was trimmed by 3 bases and J by 3 bases, leaving 8 bases between them. The germline V gene encodes CDR1 DFQATT and CDR2 SNEGSKA (reference sequence). The CDR3 has 12 amino acids. The CDR3: CSASKGEETQYF. The DNA for the CDR3 is TGCAGTGCTAGTAAGGGCGAAGAGACCCAGTACTTC.

The chain uses TRBV7-9 and TRBJ2-7; no clear D gene. CDR1 is SEHNR and CDR2 is FQNEAQ in the germline V gene (reference sequence). V lost 6 bases to trimming and J lost 3 bases, with 12 bases between them. The CDR3 has 13 residues. Here the CDR3 DNA reads TGTGCCAGCAGACCGGACCAACTCTACGAGCAGTACTTC. This encodes CASRPDQLYEQYF.

This clone was detected only a few times. The chain joins TRBV6-5 to TRBJ1-6, with D maybe TRBD1 (6 bases). The CDR3 totals 13 residues. The germline V gene encodes CDR1 MNHEY and CDR2 SVGAGI. Between the trimmed V and J ends, which lost 2 bases and 13 bases, there was a span of 12 bases. CDR3 sequence (DNA): TGTGCCAGCAGTTACGACCCGGACAGCCCCCTCCACTTT. This gives the protein CASSYDPDSPLHF.

The chain couples TRBV6-5 to TRBJ2-7; D is possibly TRBD1 (6 bases). Trimming took off 5 bases at V and 2 bases at J, with 16 bases between the two ends. Per the germline V gene, CDR1 is MNHEY and CDR2 is SVGAGI. The CDR3 spans 15 residues. The CDR3 here is CASSQGRKGPYEQYF. CDR3 nucleotides: TGTGCCAGCAGTCAGGGGCGGAAGGGCCCCTACGAGCAGTACTTC.

The chain carries TRBV7-2 and TRBJ1-2, with TRBD1 matching over 8 bases. Trimming removed 5 bases from V and 2 bases from J; junction bases left unmatched: 7. This CDR3 has 15 amino acids. The germline V gene has CDR1 SGHTA and CDR2 FQGNSA. CDR3 sequence reads: CASSDLNRGNYGYTF. CDR3 bases: TGTGCCAGCAGCGATCTTAACAGGGGGAACTATGGCTACACCTTC.